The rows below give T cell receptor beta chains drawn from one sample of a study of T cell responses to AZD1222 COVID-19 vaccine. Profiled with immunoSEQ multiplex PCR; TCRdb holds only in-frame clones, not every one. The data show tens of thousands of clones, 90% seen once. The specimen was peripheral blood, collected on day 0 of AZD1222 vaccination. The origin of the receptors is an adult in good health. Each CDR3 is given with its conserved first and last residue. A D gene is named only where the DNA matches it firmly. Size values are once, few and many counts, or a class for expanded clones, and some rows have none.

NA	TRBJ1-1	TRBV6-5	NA	TGTGCCAGCAGTTACGGGATGGGGACTGAAGCTTTCTTT	CASSYGMGTEAFF
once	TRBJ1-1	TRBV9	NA	TGTGCCAGCAGCGTAGGTGGGGGGCCCCTCATGAACACTGAAGCTTTCTTT	CASSVGGGPLMNTEAFF
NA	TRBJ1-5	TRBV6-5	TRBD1	TGTGCCAGCAGTACGGACAGGGCGGGCAATCAGCCCCAGCATTTT	CASSTDRAGNQPQHF
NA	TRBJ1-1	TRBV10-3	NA	TGTGCCATCAGTCCCCGAGGGGTGAACACTGAAGCTTTCTTT	CAISPRGVNTEAFF
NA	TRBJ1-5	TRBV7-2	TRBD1	TGTGCCAGCAGCTTTAAAAGCGTTGGGACAGGGCGTCAGCCCCAGCATTTT	CASSFKSVGTGRQPQHF
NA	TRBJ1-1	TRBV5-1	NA	TGCGCCAGCAGCTTCCCAGGGGAGGACACTGAAGCTTTCTTT	CASSFPGEDTEAFF
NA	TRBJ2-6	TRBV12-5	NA	TGTGCTAGTGGTTTGGGAGGGATTTCGGCCAACGTCCTGACTTTC	CASGLGGISANVLTF
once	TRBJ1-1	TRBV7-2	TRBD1	TGTGCCAGCAGCCCGACAGGGGATCGTGCTTTCTTT	CASSPTGDRAFF
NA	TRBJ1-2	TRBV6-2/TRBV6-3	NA	NA	CASSSSGQGGSWYGYTF
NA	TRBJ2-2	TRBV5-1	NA	TGCGCCAGCAGCTTGGGGGATCGGGACACCGGGGAGCTGTTTTTT	CASSLGDRDTGELFF
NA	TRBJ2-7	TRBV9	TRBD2	TGTGCCAGCAGCTCGGGACTAGCATTATACGAGCAGTACTTC	CASSSGLALYEQYF
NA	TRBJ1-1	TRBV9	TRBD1	TGTGCCAGCAGCGTCAGCCCCGGACAGGGGTACACTGAAGCTTTCTTT	CASSVSPGQGYTEAFF
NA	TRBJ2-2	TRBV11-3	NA	TGTGCCAGATTACCGACAGACCCCCACACCGGGGAGCTGTTTTTT	CARLPTDPHTGELFF
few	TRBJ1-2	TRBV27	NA	TGTGCCAGCAGTACAGGACCCTACGGCTACACCTTC	CASSTGPYGYTF
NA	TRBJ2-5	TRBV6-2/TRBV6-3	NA	TGTGCCAGCAGTTGGGGAACAATCGGATACCAAGAGACCCAGTACTTC	CASSWGTIGYQETQYF
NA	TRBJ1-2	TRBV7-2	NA	TGTGCCAGCAGCTTAGTAGCGATTAACTATGGCTACACCTTC	CASSLVAINYGYTF
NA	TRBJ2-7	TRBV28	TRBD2	TGTGCCAGCAGCTTAGCGGGGACGTACTACGAGCAGTACTTC	CASSLAGTYYEQYF
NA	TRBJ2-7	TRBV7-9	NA	TGTGCCAGCAGCTTAGCGTCGAGTCAAAGGAGCTCCTACGAGCAGTACTTC	CASSLASSQRSSYEQYF
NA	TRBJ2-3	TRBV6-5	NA	TGTGCCAGCAGCAACTTGGCAGATACGCAGTATTTT	CASSNLADTQYF
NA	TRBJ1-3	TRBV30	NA	TGTGCCTGGAGTGGAGGGCAGGGAAACACCATATATTTT	CAWSGGQGNTIYF
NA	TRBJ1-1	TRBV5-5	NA	TGTGCCAGCACCCCAGGGTTGGGGGCACTGACTGAAGCTTTCTTT	CASTPGLGALTEAFF
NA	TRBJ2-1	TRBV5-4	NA	TGTGCCAGCAGCTTGGTAGGGAGCTCCTACAATGAGCAGTTCTTC	CASSLVGSSYNEQFF
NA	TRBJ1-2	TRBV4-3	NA	TGCGCCAGCAGCCAAGATTTGGGGGACTATGGCTACACCTTC	CASSQDLGDYGYTF
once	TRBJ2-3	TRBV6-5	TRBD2	TGTGCCAGCAGTTGGACTAGCCACCTAGCAGATACGCAGTATTTT	CASSWTSHLADTQYF
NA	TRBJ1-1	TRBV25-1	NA	TGTGCCAGCAACACACTGAACACTGAAGCTTTCTTT	CASNTLNTEAFF
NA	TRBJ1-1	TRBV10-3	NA	TGTGCCATCAGTGACCACCCTTTCGGCCAGGGTGGAACTGAAGCTTTCTTT	CAISDHPFGQGGTEAFF
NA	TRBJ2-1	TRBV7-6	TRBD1	TGTGCCAGCAGCTTGGCAGGAGTGCCGGGACAGGGTAATGAGCAGTTCTTC	CASSLAGVPGQGNEQFF
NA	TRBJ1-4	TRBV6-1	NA	TGTGCCAGCAGTGAAGCTCTCGGGGGTGGAGGGTCAAATGAAAAACTGTTTTTT	CASSEALGGGGSNEKLFF
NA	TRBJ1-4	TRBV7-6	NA	TGTGCCAGCAGCTTAGCGGGCACAACTAATGAAAAACTGTTTTTT	CASSLAGTTNEKLFF